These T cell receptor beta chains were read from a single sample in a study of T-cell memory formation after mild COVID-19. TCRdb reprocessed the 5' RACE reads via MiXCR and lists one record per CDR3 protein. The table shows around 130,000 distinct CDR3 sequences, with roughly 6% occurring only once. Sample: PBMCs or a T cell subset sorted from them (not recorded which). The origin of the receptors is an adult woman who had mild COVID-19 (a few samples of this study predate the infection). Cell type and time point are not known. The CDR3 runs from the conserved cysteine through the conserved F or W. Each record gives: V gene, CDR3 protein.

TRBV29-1	CSVEGSTYEQYF
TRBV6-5	CASRLTGVTEAFF
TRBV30	CAWSVKGARETQYF
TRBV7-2	CASSSGLAGGNWIGEQFF
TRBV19	CASSPSTGGRTEAFF
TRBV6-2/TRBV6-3	CASSHNRGRGEQFF
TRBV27	CASRRWDTGQPQHF
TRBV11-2	CASSHGSGGWNTIYF
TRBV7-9	CASSLGQGLRF
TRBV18	CASSPPSAGSYEQYF
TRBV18	CASSQNTRRGTEAFF
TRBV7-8	CASSPRLAGASNTDTQYF
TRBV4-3	CASSQGRGETQYF
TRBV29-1	CSVEAALFGSFGYTF
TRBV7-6	CASSLEIAGGFNNEQFF
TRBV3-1	CASSQGRASTEQFF
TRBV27	CASRSGGTNTEAFF
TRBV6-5	CASSYSVPETQYF
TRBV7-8	CASSSELGAQYF
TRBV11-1	CASSLESLAGPGELFF
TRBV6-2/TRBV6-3	CASSYPQTDRKNSPLHF
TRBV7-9	CASQLQGSWAEAFF
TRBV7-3	CASSSGQPNSGANVLTF
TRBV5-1	CASSKGNSPLHF
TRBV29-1	CSGIVTNGDNIYGYTF
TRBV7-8	CASSLQRIEQFF
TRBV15	CATSSARAGTGVTQYF
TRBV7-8	CASSRTSGGSQETQYF
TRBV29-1	CSVEAPSSDTQYF
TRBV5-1	CASSLVPGAGTDTQYF
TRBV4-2	CASSQGVTSGRTYEQYF
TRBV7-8	CASSLGVAEETQYF
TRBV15	CATRRPGVPNTGELFF
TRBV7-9	CASRRDSHTDTQYF
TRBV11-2	CASSQTGVTYEQYF
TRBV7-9	CASNSDRRFTDTQYF
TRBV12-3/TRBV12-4	CASSFGVGTEAFF
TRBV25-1	CASSGTSGQETQYF
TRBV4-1	CASSQSRTSGATDTQYF
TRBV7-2	CASSLALYEQYF
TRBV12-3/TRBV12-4	CASSYDRGPSYEQYF
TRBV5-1	CASTPRTGGPGDEQFF